This T cell receptor beta chain was observed in a study of CD8+ T cells in alopecia areata. Reverse transcribed after extraction, RNA yielded cDNA as the sequencing template. Libraries were prepared by immunoSEQ multiplex PCR; TCRdb keeps only in-frame clonotypes and omits some of them. The sample contains 140,000 to 150,000 clones, over 45% of which appear only once. J was trimmed by 1 base and V by 6 bases; bases with no gene match: 6. The CDR3 is made up of 14 amino acids. From germline, CDR1 is MDHEN and CDR2 SYDVKM. The clonotype originates from a human donor with alopecia areata. The rearrangement uses TRBV28 and TRBJ2-7; 7 nucleotides match TRBD1. The source material was CD4+ T cells sorted from blood. CDR3: CASSTGDRSYEQYF. The CDR3 bases are TGTGCCAGCAGCACCGGGGACAGATCCTACGAGCAGTACTTC.